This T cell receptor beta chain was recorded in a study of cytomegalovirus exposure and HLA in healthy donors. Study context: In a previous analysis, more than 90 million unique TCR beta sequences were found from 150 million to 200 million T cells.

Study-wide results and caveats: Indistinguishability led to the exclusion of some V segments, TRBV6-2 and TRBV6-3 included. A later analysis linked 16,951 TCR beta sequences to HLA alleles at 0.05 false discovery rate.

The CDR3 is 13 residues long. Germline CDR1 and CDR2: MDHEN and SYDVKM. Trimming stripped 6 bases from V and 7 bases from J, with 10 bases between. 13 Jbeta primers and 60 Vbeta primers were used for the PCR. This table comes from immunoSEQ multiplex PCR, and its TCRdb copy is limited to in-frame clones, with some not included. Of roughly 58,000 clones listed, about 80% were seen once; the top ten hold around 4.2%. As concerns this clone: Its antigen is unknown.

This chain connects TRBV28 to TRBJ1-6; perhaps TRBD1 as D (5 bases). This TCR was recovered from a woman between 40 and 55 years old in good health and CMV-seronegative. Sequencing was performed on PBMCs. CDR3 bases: TGTGCCAGCAGGGGGCAGATAAATTCACCCCTCCACTTT. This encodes CASRGQINSPLHF.